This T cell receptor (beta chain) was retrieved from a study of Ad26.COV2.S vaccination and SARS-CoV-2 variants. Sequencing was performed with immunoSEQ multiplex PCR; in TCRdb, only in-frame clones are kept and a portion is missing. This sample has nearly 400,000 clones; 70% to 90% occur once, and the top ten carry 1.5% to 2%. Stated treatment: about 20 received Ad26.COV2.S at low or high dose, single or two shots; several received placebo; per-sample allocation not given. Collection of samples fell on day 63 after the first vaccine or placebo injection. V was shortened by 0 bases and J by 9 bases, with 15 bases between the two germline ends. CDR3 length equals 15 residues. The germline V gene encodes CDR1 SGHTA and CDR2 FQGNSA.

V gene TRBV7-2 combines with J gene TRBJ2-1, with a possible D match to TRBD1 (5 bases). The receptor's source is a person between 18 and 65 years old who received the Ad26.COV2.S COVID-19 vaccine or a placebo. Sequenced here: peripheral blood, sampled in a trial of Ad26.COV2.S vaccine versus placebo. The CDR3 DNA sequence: TGTGCCAGCAGCTTAGCGGTCCAGGGTATCGGTGAGCAGTTCTTC. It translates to CASSLAVQGIGEQFF.